What follows describes a single TCR beta chain. These data are taken from a study of OX40 agonist ivuxolimab in advanced cancers. Study details: Three patients, one with hepatocellular carcinoma and two with cutaneous melanoma, achieved partial responses.

Data came from immunoSEQ multiplex PCR; TCRdb stores just in-frame clones and leaves some out. The data contain around 5,100 clones, 71% of them singletons. Germline lookup yields CDR1 LNHDA and CDR2 SQIVND (reference sequence). Trimming removed 2 bases from V and 0 bases from J, with 8 bases in between. CDR3 size: 15 residues. This TCR came from an adult with an advanced solid tumor such as melanoma, head and neck, liver or kidney cancer. The starting material was CD4+ or CD8+ T cells sorted from blood, obtained in a trial of the OX40 agonist ivuxolimab. V gene TRBV19 combines with J gene TRBJ1-5; D is unclear. The CDR3 nucleotides are TGTGCCAGTAGTATAACCCCCTATAGCAATCAGCCCCAGCATTTT. Its translation: CASSITPYSNQPQHF.